A selection of T cell receptor beta chains follows, all from one sample in a study of T cells in Graves' hyperthyroidism and ophthalmopathy. TCRdb reanalysed the multiplex PCR reads using MiXCR and keeps one entry per CDR3 protein. Here the sample spans a few hundred thousand distinct CDR3 sequences, about 16% being singletons. The sample consisted of blood. These receptors all come from a woman younger than 45 with Graves' ophthalmopathy. Each CDR3 is given with its conserved first and last residue.

>TRBV13|TRBJ2-7
CASSLSRGEDEQYF
>TRBV6-1|TRBJ1-5
CASSPRFGNQPQHF
>TRBV18|TRBJ2-5
CASSPGRGNQETQYF
>TRBV4-2|TRBJ2-6
CASSQDNSGSGANVLTF
>TRBV6-1|TRBJ1-2
CASSSSGGTYGYTF
>TRBV20-1|TRBJ1-2
CSAQQVPLSYTF
>TRBV27|TRBJ1-4
CARSRKLFF
>TRBV20-1|TRBJ2-1
CGGLAGGFYNEQFF
>TRBV20-1|TRBJ2-7
CSARDLGDEQYF
>TRBV7-6|TRBJ2-3
CASSLGSATSTDTQYF
>TRBV27|TRBJ2-3
CASSFFRAGITDTQYF
>TRBV2|TRBJ2-2
CASKQGAAGELFF
>TRBV7-9|TRBJ2-5
CASSLAAVPGETQYF
>TRBV7-2|TRBJ2-1
CASSLTVSGIRYGGPYNEQFF
>TRBV5-8|TRBJ1-6
CASSLTGAGSPLHF
>TRBV5-5|TRBJ2-7
CASSSSSGDYEQYF
>TRBV6-2/TRBV6-3|TRBJ2-1
CASSSQAGGNEQFF
>TRBV27|TRBJ2-1
CASSLGGPSYNEQFF
>TRBV28|TRBJ2-1
CASSSSGKRNEQFF
>TRBV9|TRBJ2-3
CASRAGFGTDTQYF
>TRBV5-1|TRBJ2-1
CASSSRTSGLNYNEQFF
>TRBV27|TRBJ2-3
CASSLTSGRALTDTQYF
>TRBV6-1|TRBJ1-4
CASRGGRNEKLFF
>TRBV20-1|TRBJ2-7
CSAKPRVYEQYF
>TRBV19|TRBJ1-1
CASSMGQVRTEAFF
>TRBV9|TRBJ2-7
CASSSGDSLYEQYF
>TRBV19|TRBJ1-5
CASSLSRGSDQPQHF
>TRBV3-1|TRBJ1-1
CASSQDRWNTEAFF
>TRBV19|TRBJ2-7
CASSYSGTKVGQYF
>TRBV5-1|TRBJ2-1
CASSSGASSYNEQFF
>TRBV20-1|TRBJ2-7
CSARDPAGDYEQYF